Following are 24 T cell receptor beta chains from one sample sequenced in a study of T cells expressing NK-cell markers. TCRdb re-called the 5' RACE reads; every CDR3 protein appears as one record, without DNA. The sample table sets out 150,000 to 200,000 distinct CDR3 sequences. Sequences were obtained from blood T cells: a sorted CD56 or NKG2C T cell subset, CD4+ or CD8+ T cells, or bulk PBMC T cells (not recorded which). These receptor sequences come from a woman aged 18 to 75 in good health.

The gene calls are TRBV18 and TRBJ1-1; TCRdb outputs TRBD1, but without DNA this stays unchecked. CDR1 is KGHSH, CDR2 LQKENI, per germline. The CDR3 spans 12 residues. CDR3 sequence: CASSPDGGAAFF. The whole variable domain, remainder taken from reference TRBV18 and TRBJ1-1, is NAGVMQNPRHLVRRRGQEARLRCSPMKGHSHVYWYRQLPEEGLKFMVYLQKENIIDESGMPKERFSAEFPKEGPSILRIQQVVRGDSAAYFCASSPDGGAAFFGQGTRLTVV.

The genes are TRBV7-3 and TRBJ2-7; TCRdb names TRBD1, which stays unverified in the absence of DNA. The CDR3 consists of 15 residues. Germline loops: CDR1 SGHTA, CDR2 FQGTGA. The CDR3 loop reads CASSLKGTGSHEQYF. The whole variable domain, filled in from reference TRBV7-3 and TRBJ2-7, reads GAGVSQTPSNKVTEKGKYVELRCDPISGHTALYWYRQSLGQGPEFLIYFQGTGAADDSGLPNDRFFAVRPEGSVSTLKIQRTERGDSAVYLCASSLKGTGSHEQYFGPGTRLTVT.

This rearrangement joins TRBV5-1 to TRBJ2-1; the TRBD2 assignment by TCRdb is unverifiable without DNA. CDR1 and CDR2 from the germline V gene are SGHRS and YFSETQ. CDR3 length equals 15 residues. The CDR3 here is CASSLLAGGGDEQFF.

The genes are TRBV27 and TRBJ1-4; the D gene TCRdb calls, TRBD1, cannot be checked with no DNA. The CDR3 has 15 residues. CDR1 and CDR2 from the germline V gene are MNHEY and SMNVEV (reference sequence). The CDR3 reads CASSPRAGRNEKLFF.

The rearrangement links TRBV20-1 to TRBJ1-4; as DNA is missing, the TRBD1 call by TCRdb cannot be tested. The CDR3 loop spans 13 amino acids. Germline assignment: CDR1 DFQATT and CDR2 SNEGSKA (reference sequence). CDR3 in amino acids: CSAQGALDEKLFF.

The rearrangement links TRBV2 to TRBJ2-2; TCRdb outputs TRBD1, but without DNA this stays unchecked. Germline V gene sequence: CDR1 SNHLY, CDR2 FYNNEI. This CDR3 is 13 amino acids long. CDR3 protein: CASSSGPPGELFF.

The V call is TRBV24-1, the J call TRBJ1-4; TCRdb's D call, TRBD1, is unchecked because there is no DNA. Per germline, CDR1 KGHDR and CDR2 SFDVKD. The CDR3 extends over 16 amino acids. This CDR3 reads CATSDPAGEEDEKLFF.

The V gene is TRBV5-1, the J gene TRBJ2-3; TCRdb selects TRBD1, and the lack of DNA leaves this call unchecked. This CDR3 region has 15 residues. Germline V gene sequence: CDR1 SGHRS, CDR2 YFSETQ. CDR3 sequence reads: CASSSGTGKTDTQYF.

The V and J genes are TRBV20-1 and TRBJ1-6; the D gene TCRdb calls, TRBD1, cannot be checked with no DNA. Germline lookup yields CDR1 DFQATT and CDR2 SNEGSKA (reference sequence). CDR3 length: 15 residues. CDR3 amino acids: CSARDAARGRSPLHF.

The chain couples TRBV15 to TRBJ2-5; TCRdb's D gene call, TRBD1, goes unchecked for lack of DNA. The CDR3 is 14 residues long. Per germline, CDR1 LNHNV and CDR2 YYDKDF (reference sequence). The CDR3 reads CATSRDSQGETQYF. Full variable domain (missing parts from reference TRBV15 and TRBJ2-5): DAMVIQNPRYQVTQFGKPVTLSCSQTLNHNVMYWYQQKSSQAPKLLFHYYDKDFNNEADTPDNFQSRRPNTSFCFLDIRSPGLGDTAMYLCATSRDSQGETQYFGPGTRLLVL.

The J gene is TRBJ2-3, the V gene TRBV5-1. The CDR3 contains 16 residues. Germline CDR1 and CDR2: SGHRS and YFSETQ. The CDR3 spells CASSTLGGLSTDTQYF.

The J gene is TRBJ2-2, the V gene TRBV6-1; the TRBD1 assignment by TCRdb is unverifiable without DNA. This CDR3 is built from 13 residues. Germline CDR1 and CDR2: MNHNS and SASEGT. CDR3 protein: CASRTQGYGELFF.

V is TRBV30 and J is TRBJ2-7. This CDR3 region has 12 residues. From germline, CDR1 is GTSNPN and CDR2 SVGIG (reference sequence). The CDR3 sequence is CAWTARINEQYF.

The genes are TRBV9 and TRBJ2-4; TCRdb's D call of TRBD2 is untestable without DNA. The CDR3 is made up of 14 amino acids. Germline assignment: CDR1 SGDLS and CDR2 YYNGEE. CDR3 in amino acids: CASSARWDSNIQYF.

The J gene is TRBJ1-5, the V gene TRBV5-1. This CDR3 is built from 15 residues. Germline loops: CDR1 SGHRS, CDR2 YFSETQ. Here the CDR3 reads CASRPTPVSNQPQHF.

The chain carries TRBV2 and TRBJ2-7; TCRdb designates TRBD2, a call that cannot be tested without DNA. Germline CDR1 SNHLY, CDR2 FYNNEI. This CDR3 is 14 amino acids long. CDR3 sequence: CATETSGESYEQYF.

The chain links TRBV3-1 to TRBJ1-4. There are 15 residues in the CDR3. CDR1 and CDR2 (germline): LGHDT, YNNKEL (reference sequence). This CDR3 is CASSQVTGGNEKLFF.

The chain has TRBV5-5 and TRBJ1-1; TCRdb's assignment of TRBD1 cannot be checked, as there is no DNA. CDR3 length: 12 amino acids. Germline CDR1 is SGHKS and CDR2 is YYEKEE (reference sequence). The CDR3 loop reads CASSSRTEEAFF.

The chain combines TRBV9 with TRBJ2-5; the TRBD2 assignment by TCRdb is unverifiable without DNA. The CDR3 consists of 15 residues. Germline V gene lookup returns CDR1 SGDLS and CDR2 YYNGEE. The CDR3 protein is CASSVEDGSRETQYF.

The chain has TRBV20-1 and TRBJ2-4; TCRdb designates TRBD1, a call that cannot be tested without DNA. Germline assignment: CDR1 DFQATT and CDR2 SNEGSKA (reference sequence). The CDR3 runs 15 residues. CDR3 residues: CSALRQGGAKNIQYF.

The chain combines TRBV20-1 with TRBJ2-7; there is no DNA to check the TCRdb D call of TRBD2. CDR3 length: 13 residues. In germline, CDR1 is DFQATT, CDR2 SNEGSKA (reference sequence). The CDR3 protein is CSSPPLAGVEQYF.

The rearrangement uses TRBV2 and TRBJ2-7; TCRdb designates TRBD1, a call that cannot be tested without DNA. Germline V gene lookup returns CDR1 SNHLY and CDR2 FYNNEI. This CDR3 spans 14 amino acids. The CDR3 reads CARSWGWASYEQYF.

The J gene is TRBJ2-1, the V gene TRBV4-1; no DNA is available, so the TRBD2 call from TCRdb remains unchecked. The CDR3 consists of 14 residues. Germline-derived CDR1 and CDR2 are MGHRA and YSYEKL. This chain's CDR3 is CASSHGSSDSEQFF.

The V gene is TRBV5-1, the J gene TRBJ2-3; TCRdb lists TRBD2, though no DNA is available to test this call. This CDR3 has 16 amino acids. CDR1 SGHRS and CDR2 YFSETQ come from the germline V gene. The CDR3 protein is CASSLDSSGSTDTQYF.